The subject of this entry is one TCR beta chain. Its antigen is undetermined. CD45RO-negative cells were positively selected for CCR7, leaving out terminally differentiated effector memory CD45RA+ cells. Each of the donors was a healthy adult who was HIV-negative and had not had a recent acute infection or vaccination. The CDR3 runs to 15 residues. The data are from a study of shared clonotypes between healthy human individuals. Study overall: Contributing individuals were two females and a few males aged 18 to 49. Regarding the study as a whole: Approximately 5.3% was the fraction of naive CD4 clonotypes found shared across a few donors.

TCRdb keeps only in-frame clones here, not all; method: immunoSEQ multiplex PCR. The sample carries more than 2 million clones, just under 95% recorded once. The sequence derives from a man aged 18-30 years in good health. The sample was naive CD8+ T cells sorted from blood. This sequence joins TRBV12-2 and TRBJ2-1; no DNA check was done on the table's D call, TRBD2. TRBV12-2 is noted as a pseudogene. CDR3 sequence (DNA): TGTGCAAGTCGCTTGGCTGTACCGGACTCCAATGAGCAGTTCTTC. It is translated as CASRLAVPDSNEQFF.